This T cell receptor (beta chain) stems from a study of blood T cell repertoires in COVID-19. Study-level information: The United States, Italy and Spain were the sources of the acute and convalescent COVID-19 samples.

TCRdb's table, derived via immunoSEQ multiplex PCR, lists solely in-frame clones and lacks some. The sample has fewer than 250,000 clones, 65% to 85% seen once; the top ten hold approximately 6.2%. Trimming pared 3 bases from V and 2 bases from J, leaving 16 bases between. The CDR3 extends over 16 amino acids. CDR1 LNHDA and CDR2 SQIVND come from the germline V gene (reference sequence). Cohort 3 recovery required two negative PCRs, clearance, or symptom resolution. This chain uses TRBV19 with TRBJ2-5; a possible D gene is TRBD1 (6 bases). The receptor was isolated from a woman between 40 and 55 years old who had recovered from COVID-19. The sequencing sample was made of PBMCs or T cells enriched from blood (not recorded which). Written as DNA, the CDR3 is TGTGCCAGTAGTATTTCCGGGACACCTCTTCAAGAGACCCAGTACTTC. Translating gives CASSISGTPLQETQYF.